The 31 T cell receptor beta chains below all came from one sample that was sequenced in a study of shared clonotypes between healthy human individuals. The method was immunoSEQ multiplex PCR; TCRdb's version includes in-frame clones alone and lacks a portion of them. This table has 2 million to 2.5 million clones, 95% appearing once. Sequencing was performed on naive CD4+ T cells sorted from blood. Subset: CD45RA+ positively selected. These receptors were taken from a man aged 18 to 30 in good health.

A single count supports this clone. Distinct nucleotide sequences in the sample also encode this CDR3. The V and J genes are TRBV11-2 and TRBJ1-5; D not certain. The germline CDR1 and CDR2 sequences are SGHAT and FQNNGV. Trimming took 0 bases from V and 2 from J, leaving 2 bases between them. The CDR3 spans 13 residues. The CDR3 sequence: CASSLDRNQPQHF. CDR3 nucleotide sequence: TGTGCCAGCAGCTTAGACCGCAATCAGCCCCAGCATTTT.

The chain recombines TRBV19 with TRBJ1-5; 10 nucleotides align to TRBD1. Trimming at V came to 7 bases and at J to 4 bases, leaving 1 base not matched to a gene. The germline gives CDR1 LNHDA, CDR2 SQIVND (reference sequence). The CDR3 has 13 amino acids. The CDR3: CASKGQGNQPQHF. DNA for the CDR3: TGTGCCAGTAAGGGACAGGGGAATCAGCCCCAGCATTTT.

The chain has TRBV5-6 and TRBJ1-3, with 7 bases matching TRBD1. This CDR3 comprises 16 residues. Per the germline V gene, CDR1 is SGHDT and CDR2 is YYEEEE. V was pared by 6 bases and J by 0 bases, with 9 bases of the junction left unmatched. This CDR3 is CASTPGGQGSGNTIYF. In nucleotides, the CDR3 is TGTGCCAGCACCCCAGGGGGGCAGGGCTCTGGAAACACCATATATTTT.

This chain joins TRBV7-2 and TRBJ2-7; maybe TRBD2 (6 bases). The CDR3 has 17 amino acids. V lost 0 bases and J lost 6, with 21 bases in between. Germline values: CDR1 SGHTA, CDR2 FQGNSA. The CDR3 loop reads CASSLASTGLPPREQYF. CDR3 DNA sequence: TGTGCCAGCAGCTTAGCGTCCACGGGACTTCCACCCCGCGAGCAGTACTTC.

The rearrangement uses TRBV6-1 and TRBJ2-2; 13 bases are a match to TRBD2. This CDR3 region has 15 residues. Germline V gives CDR1 MNHNS, CDR2 SASEGT. J was trimmed by 7 bases and V by 4 bases; bases with no gene match: 3. This chain's CDR3 is CASSGTSGGVGELFF. CDR3 sequence (DNA): TGTGCCAGCAGTGGGACTAGCGGGGGTGTCGGGGAGCTGTTTTTT.

V and J are TRBV30 and TRBJ2-6; 8 bases fit TRBD1. CDR3 length equals 16 residues. Trimming at V came to 5 bases and at J to 0 bases, leaving 6 bases not matched to a gene. Looked up from germline, CDR1 is GTSNPN and CDR2 is SVGIG (reference sequence). The chain's CDR3 is CAWWGQAPSGANVLTF. CDR3 sequence (DNA): TGTGCCTGGTGGGGACAGGCCCCCTCTGGGGCCAACGTCCTGACTTTC.

J is TRBJ2-5 and V is TRBV9, with D possibly matching TRBD1 (5 bases). This CDR3 has 14 amino acids. Germline loops: CDR1 SGDLS, CDR2 YYNGEE. Trimming shortened V by 0 bases and J by 7 bases, and 13 bases separated the two germline ends. The CDR3 bases are TGTGCCAGCAGCGTAGGTACAGGCTGGGGGACCCAGTACTTC. The encoded protein is CASSVGTGWGTQYF.

V and J are TRBV7-8 and TRBJ2-5; weak D call: TRBD1 (5 bases). The J call may be faulty, since TRBJ2-7 better matches the DNA end. Germline-derived CDR1 and CDR2 are SGHVS and FQNEAQ. This CDR3 has 14 residues. The CDR3 region is CASSLTPTAYEQYF. CDR3 coding DNA: TGTGCCAGCAGCTTAACACCGACAGCCTACGAGCAGTACTTC.

V is TRBV6-6 and J is TRBJ2-1, with 8 bases that match TRBD2. This CDR3 region has 15 residues. The trim removed 8 bases at V and 5 bases at J, leaving 11 bases unmatched. Germline loops: CDR1 MNHNY, CDR2 SVGAGI (reference sequence). The CDR3 region is CASAGGGRIDNEQFF. Here the CDR3 DNA reads TGTGCCAGCGCCGGTGGCGGGAGGATAGACAATGAGCAGTTCTTC.

Regarding this clone: The same CDR3 arises from other DNA sequences in this sample as well. The chain carries TRBV5-1 and TRBJ1-2; 11 bases line up with TRBD1. This CDR3 comprises 16 residues. Germline V gene lookup returns CDR1 SGHRS and CDR2 YFSETQ. V was pared by 0 bases and J by 5 bases, with 6 bases of the junction left unmatched. The CDR3 nucleotides read TGCGCCAGCAGCTTGGCAGGACAGGGGGCCGGGTATGGCTACACCTTC. Its protein is CASSLAGQGAGYGYTF.

J is TRBJ1-2 and V is TRBV10-2; D gene ambiguous. Germline lookup yields CDR1 WSHSY and CDR2 SAAADI. Trimming took off 4 bases at V and 3 bases at J, with 15 bases between the two ends. CDR3 length equals 15 residues. The CDR3 sequence is CASSVDWAGHYGYTF. DNA of the CDR3: TGCGCCAGCAGTGTGGATTGGGCAGGCCACTATGGCTACACCTTC.

The table lists this clone with a count of one. This sample includes further DNA sequences coding for the same CDR3. The genes are TRBV30 and TRBJ2-2; D is unresolved. The CDR3 contains 12 residues. Trimming took 0 bases from V and 6 from J, leaving 5 bases between them. Germline CDR1 is GTSNPN and CDR2 is SVGIG (reference sequence). In nucleotides, the CDR3 is TGTGCCTGGAGTGTGACTGCCGGGGAGCTGTTTTTT. Translation: CAWSVTAGELFF.

V and J are TRBV14 and TRBJ1-5, with unresolved D. This CDR3 is 12 amino acids long. V lost 2 bases to trimming and J lost 3 bases, with 2 bases between them. Germline loops: CDR1 SGHDN, CDR2 FVKESK. CDR3 DNA: TGTGCCAGCAGCCAACACAATCAGCCCCAGCATTTT. Translating gives CASSQHNQPQHF. Supplemented by reference TRBV14 and TRBJ1-5, the full variable domain reads EAGVTQFPSHSVIEKGQTVTLRCDPISGHDNLYWYRRVMGKEIKFLLHFVKESKQDESGMPNNRFLAERTGGTYSTLKVQPAELEDSGVYFCASSQHNQPQHFGDGTRLSIL.

The chain joins TRBV6-5 to TRBJ1-6; 7 positions agree with TRBD1. The CDR3 is made up of 14 amino acids. CDR1 MNHEY and CDR2 SVGAGI come from the germline V gene. J gave up 5 bases and V 5 bases, and 3 bases lay outside the gene matches. This CDR3 is CASSRDRDNSPLHF. Written as DNA, the CDR3 is TGTGCCAGCAGTCGAGACAGGGATAATTCACCCCTCCACTTT.

In this sample, this clone turned up once. The CDR3 here is CASSRGAAQETQYF. For the CDR3, the DNA is TGTGCCAGCAGTAGGGGGGCAGCCCAAGAGACCCAGTACTTC. V is TRBV6-1 and J is TRBJ2-5, with D perhaps given as TRBD1 or TRBD2 (6 bases each). Trimming removed 5 bases at V and 1 base at J, with 11 bases between. Per the germline V gene, CDR1 is MNHNS and CDR2 is SASEGT. CDR3 length: 14 amino acids.

V gene TRBV28 combines with J gene TRBJ2-5, with D tentatively TRBD2 (6 bases). CDR1 MDHEN and CDR2 SYDVKM come from the germline V gene. Trimming left V 2 bases short and J 5 bases short, with 18 bases between. There are 16 residues in the CDR3. The CDR3 region is CASSLLGRTIGETQYF. CDR3 nucleotide sequence: TGTGCCAGCAGTTTACTGGGGAGGACTATCGGGGAGACCCAGTACTTC.

The rearrangement uses TRBV27 and TRBJ2-3, with 8 bases lining up with TRBD2. With 4 bases clipped from V and 4 bases from J, the junction kept 4 bases outside the gene matches. Germline V CDR1 and CDR2: MNHEY, SMNVEV (reference sequence). The CDR3 contains 14 residues. The CDR3 sequence: CASSSGLAADTQYF. In nucleotides, the CDR3 is TGTGCCAGCAGTTCCGGACTAGCAGCAGATACGCAGTATTTT.

The gene calls are TRBV6-1 and TRBJ2-5; no clear D. Germline-derived CDR1 and CDR2 are MNHNS and SASEGT. The CDR3 spans 13 residues. V was shortened by 4 bases and J by 5 bases, with 11 bases between the two germline ends. CDR3 amino acids: CASSGRLGETQYF. The CDR3 nucleotides read TGTGCCAGCAGTGGGAGACTTGGGGAGACCCAGTACTTC.

Turning to this clone: The sample carries other DNA sequences with the same CDR3. This sequence joins TRBV5-1 and TRBJ2-7, with D perhaps TRBD2 (7 bases). The V end was cut by 3 bases, the J end by 0 bases, with 13 bases between. Germline CDR1 and CDR2: SGHRS and YFSETQ. The CDR3 extends over 15 amino acids. The DNA of the CDR3 is TGCGCCAGCAGCTCGACGGGGGGCGGCTCCTACGAGCAGTACTTC. Encoded protein: CASSSTGGGSYEQYF.

This chain connects TRBV10-3 to TRBJ2-2, with a tentative D call TRBD1 (6 bases). The germline V gene has CDR1 ENHRY and CDR2 SYGVKD. The V and J ends lost 2 bases and 2 bases respectively, with 9 bases between them. The CDR3 has 15 amino acids. CDR3 region: CAISEAGVNTGELFF. CDR3 nucleotides: TGTGCCATCAGTGAGGCAGGGGTTAACACCGGGGAGCTGTTTTTT.

The chain has TRBV5-1 and TRBJ2-1; 8 bases align to TRBD1. Germline V gene data show CDR1 as SGHRS and CDR2 as YFSETQ. J gave up 6 bases and V 4 bases, and 6 bases lay outside the gene matches. The CDR3 is 14 amino acids. The CDR3 DNA sequence: TGCGCCAGCAGCATGGGACAGGAGTCCAATGAGCAGTTCTTC. This gives the protein CASSMGQESNEQFF.

J is TRBJ2-7 and V is TRBV28; possibly TRBD2 for D (5 bases). CDR1 and CDR2 (germline): MDHEN, SYDVKM. Trimming removed 8 bases from V and 2 bases from J, with 22 bases in between. The CDR3 runs 16 residues. The CDR3 DNA reads as TGTGCCAGCCGTCCCGGGGTTTCGATTGCGACCTACGAGCAGTACTTC. Protein: CASRPGVSIATYEQYF.

The chain is built from TRBV18 and TRBJ1-2; no firm D call. V lost 3 bases and J 0 bases, leaving 20 bases between the germline ends. The CDR3 sequence is 18 residues long. Per the germline V gene, CDR1 is KGHSH and CDR2 is LQKENI. The CDR3 nucleotides are TGTGCCAGCTCACCTGGGATCAGGAGCCTCCACGCTAACTATGGCTACACCTTC. The encoded protein is CASSPGIRSLHANYGYTF.

Here the CDR3 reads CASSYGTVGNQPQHF. The CDR3 DNA reads as TGTGCCAGCAGTTACGGGACCGTAGGCAATCAGCCCCAGCATTTT. J is TRBJ1-5 and V is TRBV6-6; D may be TRBD1 (5 bases). The CDR3 covers 15 residues. Germline V gene data show CDR1 as MNHNY and CDR2 as SVGAGI (reference sequence). Trimming shortened V by 2 bases and J by 2 bases, and 10 bases separated the two germline ends.

This clone was seen a single time. This CDR3 is CASSPGKSQETQYF. CDR3 bases: TGTGCCAGCAGCCCCGGGAAGTCACAAGAGACCCAGTACTTC. V gene TRBV7-9 combines with J gene TRBJ2-5; D might be TRBD2 (5 bases). With 5 bases removed from V and 2 bases from J, the gap between germline ends came to 12 bases. The CDR3 runs 14 residues. Germline lookup yields CDR1 SEHNR and CDR2 FQNEAQ (reference sequence).

This clone was found many times. Other nucleotide sequences from this sample produce the same CDR3. This chain uses TRBV28 with TRBJ2-7; TRBD1 is a possible D gene (6 bases). CDR3 length: 13 residues. CDR1 and CDR2 (germline): MDHEN, SYDVKM. V shed 2 bases and J shed 2 bases, with 7 bases lying between them. The CDR3 DNA is TGTGCCAGCAGTTTAGGGACAACCTACGAGCAGTACTTC. Its translation is CASSLGTTYEQYF.

This clone is a singleton in its sample. V and J are TRBV6-5 and TRBJ2-7; 9 bases are shared with TRBD1. The germline gives CDR1 MNHEY, CDR2 SVGAGI. The CDR3 is 15 residues long. Losses at the gene ends were 4 bases for V and 6 bases for J; bases not matched to a gene: 10. Written as DNA, the CDR3 is TGTGCCAGCAGTTCACCCGGGACAGGGAACCGCGAGCAGTACTTC. As protein: CASSSPGTGNREQYF.

A note on this clone: Other DNA sequences in this specimen translate into the identical CDR3. The chain joins TRBV6-6 to TRBJ2-7, with 7 nucleotides matching TRBD1. J was trimmed by 2 bases and V by 3 bases; bases with no gene match: 4. This CDR3 contains 14 residues. Germline values: CDR1 MNHNY, CDR2 SVGAGI (reference sequence). CDR3 sequence: CASSYSTGTYEQYF. CDR3 in DNA: TGTGCCAGCAGTTATTCGACAGGGACCTACGAGCAGTACTTC.

The chain joins TRBV9 to TRBJ1-2; D ambiguous. V was pared by 3 bases and J by 4 bases, with 7 bases between. The germline V gene has CDR1 SGDLS and CDR2 YYNGEE. CDR3 length equals 12 residues. CDR3: CASSASPYGYTF. For the CDR3, the DNA is TGTGCCAGCAGCGCCTCCCCCTATGGCTACACCTTC.

The chain recombines TRBV5-1 with TRBJ2-3, with 15 bases matching TRBD2. The CDR3 has 18 residues. Germline trimming cut 4 bases from V and 1 base from J; bases unmatched to any gene: 7. The germline V gene encodes CDR1 SGHRS and CDR2 YFSETQ. The CDR3 sequence is CASSPGLAGGPGTDTQYF. The CDR3 nucleotides are TGCGCCAGCAGCCCAGGACTAGCGGGAGGGCCGGGCACAGATACGCAGTATTTT.

The table lists this clone with a count of one. CDR3 protein: CASSLAINRDEKLFF. The CDR3 DNA reads as TGTGCCAGCAGCTTGGCTATAAACAGGGATGAAAAACTGTTTTTT. The rearrangement joins TRBV5-8 to TRBJ1-4, with D tentatively TRBD1 (6 bases). CDR1 and CDR2 (germline): SGHTS, YDEGEE. V shed 0 bases and J shed 6 bases, with 12 bases lying between them. The CDR3 has 15 residues.